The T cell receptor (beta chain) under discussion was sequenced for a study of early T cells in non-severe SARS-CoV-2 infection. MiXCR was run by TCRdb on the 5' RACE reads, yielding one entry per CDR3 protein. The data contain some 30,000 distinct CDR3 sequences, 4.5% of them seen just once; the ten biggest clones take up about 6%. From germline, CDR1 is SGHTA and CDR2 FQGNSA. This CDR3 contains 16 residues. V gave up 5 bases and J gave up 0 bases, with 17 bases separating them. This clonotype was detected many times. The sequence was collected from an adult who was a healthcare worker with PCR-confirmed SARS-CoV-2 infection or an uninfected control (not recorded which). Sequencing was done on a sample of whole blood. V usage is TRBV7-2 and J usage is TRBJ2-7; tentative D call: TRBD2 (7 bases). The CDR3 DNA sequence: TGTGCCAGCAGCCTAGGCGCGGGGGCGATCTCCTACGAGCAGTACTTC. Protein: CASSLGAGAISYEQYF.